Below, 5 T cell receptor beta chains from the same sample are listed, as sequenced in a study of shared clonotypes between healthy human individuals. Profiling relied on immunoSEQ multiplex PCR, and the TCRdb table lists in-frame clones only, not all of them. The sample holds some 200,000 clones, around 63% seen once. The sequenced sample was memory CD4+ T cells sorted from blood. Subset in this sample: CD45RA-negative fraction. Receptor source: a man aged 25-40 years in good health.

The chain is built from TRBV2 and TRBJ2-4, with 7 bases lining up with TRBD2. Per the germline V gene, CDR1 is SNHLY and CDR2 is FYNNEI. J was trimmed by 14 bases and V by 8 bases; bases with no gene match: 15. The CDR3 spans 13 residues. CDR3 bases: TGTGCCAGCGTCCTGGAGGGGAGGGGATACAAGTACTTC. It codes for CASVLEGRGYKYF.

The genes are TRBV15 and TRBJ2-1, with 8 bases fitting TRBD2. CDR1 is LNHNV and CDR2 is YYDKDF in the germline V gene (reference sequence). Trimming cost V 1 base and J 4 bases; bases outside gene matches: 6. CDR3 length: 16 residues. In DNA, the CDR3 is TGTGCCACCAGCAGAGGCGGCGGGGGGATATACAATGAGCAGTTCTTC. Its translation: CATSRGGGGIYNEQFF.

The gene calls are TRBV21-1 and TRBJ2-2; the D call of TRBD2 is as the table states it, not checked on the DNA. TRBV21-1 has pseudogene status. This CDR3 region has 17 residues. The DNA of the CDR3 is TGTGCCAGCAGCAAAGGCGGTGTAGCGGGAAGCACCGGGGAGCTGTTTTTT. Protein product: CASSKGGVAGSTGELFF.

This clone has a handful of counts. The rearrangement uses TRBV9 and TRBJ1-2; 7 positions agree with TRBD1. Germline V gives CDR1 SGDLS, CDR2 YYNGEE. The CDR3 loop spans 14 amino acids. Trimming cost V 0 bases and J 4 bases; bases outside gene matches: 3. The CDR3 here is CASSVDGQVYGYTF. The DNA for the CDR3 is TGTGCCAGCAGCGTAGACGGACAGGTCTATGGCTACACCTTC.

The V and J genes are TRBV18 and TRBJ2-7, with 7 bases fitting TRBD2. Trimming cost V 1 base and J 2 bases; bases outside gene matches: 5. CDR3 length: 15 amino acids. Germline values: CDR1 KGHSH, CDR2 LQKENI. The CDR3 reads CASSPQGRGTYEQYF. The CDR3 DNA is TGTGCCAGCTCACCACAGGGGCGGGGGACCTACGAGCAGTACTTC.